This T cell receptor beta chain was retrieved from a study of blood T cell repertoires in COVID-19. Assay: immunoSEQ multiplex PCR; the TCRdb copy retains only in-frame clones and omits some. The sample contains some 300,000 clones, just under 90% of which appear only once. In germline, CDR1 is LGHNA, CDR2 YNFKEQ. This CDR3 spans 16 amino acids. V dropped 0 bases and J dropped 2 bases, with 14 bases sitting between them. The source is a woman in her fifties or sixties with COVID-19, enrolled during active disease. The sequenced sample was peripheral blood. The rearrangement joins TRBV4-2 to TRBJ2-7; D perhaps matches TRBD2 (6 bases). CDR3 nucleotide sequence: TGTGCCAGCAGCCAAGAACCGGGAGTTGTCGCCTACGAGCAGTACTTC. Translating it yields CASSQEPGVVAYEQYF.